Detailed here is one T cell receptor (beta chain). The data were taken from a study of T-cell reconstitution after alpha-beta-depleted transplantation in children. This CDR3 has 14 amino acids. Germline V gene sequence: CDR1 LNHDA, CDR2 SQIVND (reference sequence). V gave up 3 bases and J gave up 0 bases, with 8 bases separating them. The authors prepared the TCRbeta library with unique molecular identifiers. Using its own MiXCR run on the PCR reads, TCRdb lists one record per CDR3 protein. The repertoire includes 600,000 to 700,000 distinct CDR3 sequences, around 13% of them detected once, and 0.79% sits in the top ten.

Sequences were derived from PBMCs, sampled before TCRalphabeta/CD19-depleted stem cell transplant. The TCR sequence derives from a girl aged 2 to 10 with congenital amegakaryocytic thrombocytopenia, due to receive a stem cell transplant. V gene TRBV19 combines with J gene TRBJ1-1, with D possibly being TRBD1 (5 bases). CDR3 sequence: CASSIGAMNTEAFF. As DNA, the CDR3 is TGTGCCAGTAGTATCGGGGCGATGAACACTGAAGCTTTCTTT.